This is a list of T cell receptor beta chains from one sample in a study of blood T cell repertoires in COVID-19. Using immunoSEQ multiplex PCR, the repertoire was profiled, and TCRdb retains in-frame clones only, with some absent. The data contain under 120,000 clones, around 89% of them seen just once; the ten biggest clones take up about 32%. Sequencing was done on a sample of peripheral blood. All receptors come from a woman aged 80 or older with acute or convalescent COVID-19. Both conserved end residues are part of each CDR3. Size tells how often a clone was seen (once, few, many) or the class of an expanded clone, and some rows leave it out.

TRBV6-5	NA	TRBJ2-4	CASSKTGEWGIQYF
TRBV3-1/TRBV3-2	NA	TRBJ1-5	CASSPGGSAQPQHF
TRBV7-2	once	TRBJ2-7	CASSLVRVGEQYF
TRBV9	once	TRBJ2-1	CASSPFWGGLNNEQFF
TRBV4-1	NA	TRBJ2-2	CASSQDWTGTGELFF
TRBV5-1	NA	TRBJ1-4	CASSPGRGDEKLFF
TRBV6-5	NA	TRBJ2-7	CASSPDRGFYEQYF
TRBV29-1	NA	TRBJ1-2	CSVEGLGGYGYTF
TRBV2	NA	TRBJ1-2	CASSDRETNYGYTF
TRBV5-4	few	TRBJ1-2	CASSLGGGTRGYTF